This section outlines one TCR beta chain sequence together with its context. Its target is not known. At survey level, the immunoSEQ assay was run in its v3.0 version. The table came from immunoSEQ multiplex PCR; TCRdb's copy has only in-frame clones and leaves some out. The sample holds under 30,000 clones, approximately 86% seen once. These data are taken from a study of long-term antiretroviral therapy in people with HIV. Study observations and caveats: ART adherence, viral resistance and therapy changes went unrecorded. After ART, diversity increased yet remained lower than transplant donor controls.

This CDR3 comprises 14 residues. V lost 4 bases and J lost 0, with 10 bases in between. The V gene's germline CDR1 is SGHRS and CDR2 YFSETQ. Specimens held roughly 1-11 million cryopreserved PBMC prior to DNA extraction. The clonotype was recovered from a man in his fifties or sixties with HIV. Here the sequenced sample was unsorted PBMCs, taken 1.8 years before starting antiretroviral therapy. This chain connects TRBV5-1 to TRBJ1-1; D not certain. CDR3 loop: CASSVRVLNTEAFF. Here the CDR3 DNA reads TGCGCCAGCAGCGTACGGGTGCTGAACACTGAAGCTTTCTTT.